A single sample is the source of the 14 T cell receptor beta chains below, sequenced in a study of graft-versus-host responses after intestinal transplantation. Data came from immunoSEQ multiplex PCR; TCRdb stores just in-frame clones and leaves some out. The data hold 30,000 to 40,000 clones, with 75% to 90% observed a single time. The sequences come from PBMCs, collected around 1,000 days after transplant. These receptors were collected from a human patient who received an intestinal transplant, so some T cells may come from the graft donor.

About this clone itself: One junction end disagrees with the germline gene, perhaps due to a read error. The chain links TRBV28 to TRBJ2-3, with D possibly matching TRBD1 (5 bases). The CDR3 has 16 amino acids. Germline V CDR1 and CDR2: MDHEN, SYDVKM. CDR3 sequence reads: CAISDRQRASTDTQYF. DNA of the CDR3: TGTGCCATCAGTGATCGACAGAGAGCTAGCACAGATACGCAGTATTTT.

This CDR3 reads CASSLTENTEAFF. In DNA form, the CDR3 reads TGTGCCAGCAGTTTGACGGAGAACACTGAAGCTTTCTTT. V gene TRBV28 combines with J gene TRBJ1-1, with no clear D. Per germline, CDR1 MDHEN and CDR2 SYDVKM. CDR3 length: 13 amino acids. The germline V and J ends were trimmed by 3 bases and 1 base, with 6 bases remaining between them.

The chain employs TRBV6-6 and TRBJ2-1, with 10 bases identical to TRBD2. Per the germline V gene, CDR1 is MNHNY and CDR2 is SVGAGI (reference sequence). This CDR3 is 15 amino acids long. The V gene end was trimmed by 2 bases and the J gene end by 8 bases; junction bases not matched to a gene: 6. CDR3 region: CASSYGLAGVDEQFF. The CDR3 bases are TGTGCCAGCAGTTACGGGCTAGCGGGGGTGGATGAGCAGTTCTTC.

Here the CDR3 reads CASSLDRSTDTQYF. The CDR3 DNA reads as TGTGCCAGCAGCCTGGACAGGAGCACAGATACGCAGTATTTT. V and J are TRBV2 and TRBJ2-3, with 7 bases matching TRBD1. CDR3 length: 14 residues. Germline loops: CDR1 SNHLY, CDR2 FYNNEI. Trimming cost V 6 bases and J 0 bases; bases outside gene matches: 3.

V usage is TRBV6-5 and J usage is TRBJ1-5, with D hard to call. Germline CDR1 reads MNHEY; CDR2 reads SVGAGI. This CDR3 has 13 amino acids. Trimming removed 6 bases from V and 0 bases from J, with 6 bases in between. CDR3 region: CASSYNSNQPQHF. CDR3 DNA sequence: TGTGCCAGCAGCTATAATAGCAATCAGCCCCAGCATTTT.

The CDR3 DNA is TGTGCCAGCAGCAAGAGATTGGGGGAAAAACTGTTTTTT. It translates to CASSKRLGEKLFF. The gene calls are TRBV11-2 and TRBJ1-4; D gene uncertain. Germline loops: CDR1 SGHAT, CDR2 FQNNGV. The CDR3 is made up of 13 amino acids. Trimming removed 5 bases from V and 8 bases from J, with 12 bases in between.

The chain has TRBV6-1 and TRBJ2-1; D possibly corresponds to TRBD1 (7 bases). CDR3 length: 15 residues. Germline CDR1 and CDR2: MNHNS and SASEGT. Trimming stripped 2 bases from V and 2 bases from J, with 10 bases between. CDR3 sequence (DNA): TGTGCCAGCAGTGAACAGGGGGGCACCTACAATGAGCAGTTCTTC. Its protein is CASSEQGGTYNEQFF.

The rearrangement joins TRBV6-5 to TRBJ2-3, with 7 bases aligning to TRBD1. CDR1 and CDR2 from the germline V gene are MNHEY and SVGAGI. CDR3 length: 14 amino acids. With 7 bases clipped from V and 1 base from J, the junction kept 5 bases outside the gene matches. CDR3 nucleotides: TGTGCCAGCACTGAAACAGGGGGCACAGATACGCAGTATTTT. Translating gives CASTETGGTDTQYF.

V and J are TRBV6-5 and TRBJ2-7; 10 bases are shared with TRBD2. Germline loops: CDR1 MNHEY, CDR2 SVGAGI. The CDR3 is 16 residues long. The trim removed 3 bases at V and 4 bases at J, leaving 9 bases unmatched. The CDR3 spells CASSYLASGSSYEQYF. The CDR3 DNA sequence: TGTGCCAGCAGTTATCTGGCTAGCGGGAGTTCTTACGAGCAGTACTTC.

The rearrangement links TRBV7-6 to TRBJ2-6, with 9 bases lining up with TRBD2. With V trimmed by 1 base and J by 0 bases, 4 bases remained unmatched. Looked up from germline, CDR1 is SGHVS and CDR2 is FNYEAQ. The CDR3 sequence is 18 residues long. CDR3 residues: CASSLVAGATSGANVLTF. CDR3 bases: TGTGCCAGCAGCTTAGTAGCGGGGGCCACCTCTGGGGCCAACGTCCTGACTTTC.

The rearrangement joins TRBV10-1 to TRBJ2-1; tentative D call: TRBD1 (6 bases). The germline V gene encodes CDR1 WNHNN and CDR2 SYGVQD (reference sequence). The V end was cut by 0 bases, the J end by 10 bases, with 13 bases between. The CDR3 has 14 amino acids. In nucleotides, the CDR3 is TGCGCCAGCAGTGAGTCAGGAATCGGACAGGAGCAGTTCTTC. It translates to CASSESGIGQEQFF.

The gene calls are TRBV5-4 and TRBJ2-1; 11 bases line up with TRBD2. Germline values: CDR1 SGHNT, CDR2 YYREEE (reference sequence). This CDR3 is built from 15 residues. V lost 4 bases to trimming and J lost 2 bases; unmatched junction nucleotides: 2. CDR3 sequence: CASSQTSGTYNEQFF. The DNA of the CDR3 is TGTGCCAGCAGCCAGACTAGCGGGACCTACAATGAGCAGTTCTTC.

This clone has just one count. A read error may account for a junction end that differs from germline. The V call is TRBV18, the J call TRBJ2-3; TRBD2 aligns across 13 bases. Germline V CDR1 and CDR2: KGHSH, LQKENI. The CDR3 sequence is 13 residues long. The CDR3 spells CASSPELAGGPHF. CDR3 DNA: TGTGCCAGCTCACCTGAACTAGCGGGGGGGCCACATTTT.

This clone was counted only a few times. V usage is TRBV6-4 and J usage is TRBJ2-1; D unresolved. V lost 0 bases and J 5 bases, leaving 5 bases between the germline ends. This CDR3 spans 13 amino acids. CDR1 is MRHNA and CDR2 is SNTAGT in the germline V gene. The CDR3 loop reads CASSDSANNEQFF. CDR3 coding DNA: TGTGCCAGCAGTGACTCGGCCAACAATGAGCAGTTCTTC.